This T cell receptor (beta chain) stems from a study of T cells in Graves' hyperthyroidism and ophthalmopathy. RNA transcripts provided the source from which TCR beta CDR3 regions were amplified. Researchers ran a first-round RT-PCR on the TCR CDR3 using the HTBI primer set. TCRdb re-derived calls from the multiplex PCR reads in MiXCR, one entry per CDR3 protein. The table records over 500,000 distinct CDR3 sequences, about 45% of them present only once. Concerning this clonotype: The antigen is unknown.

CDR3 length equals 15 residues. Germline V gives CDR1 LGHDT, CDR2 YNNKEL (reference sequence). V gave up 0 bases and J gave up 4 bases, with 12 bases separating them. Study-wide results and limits: The model foresaw ophthalmopathy a median roughly 6.5 months prior to onset. Blood also contained most expanded thyroid clonotypes above 0.001.

Uncontrolled infection, other autoimmune disease, pregnancy or lactation barred patients from enrollment. This TCR was sampled from an adult woman with Graves' disease, either hyperthyroidism or ophthalmopathy (not recorded which). Source material: peripheral blood or thyroid tissue (not recorded which). The gene calls are TRBV3-1 and TRBJ2-5, with a possible D match to TRBD2 (6 bases). CDR3 nucleotides: TGTGCCAGCAGCCAAGATAGGAGGGTCTCAGAGACCCAGTACTTC. As protein: CASSQDRRVSETQYF.